These T cell receptor beta chains were read from a single sample in a study of T cells in Graves' hyperthyroidism and ophthalmopathy. TCRdb re-called the multiplex PCR reads with MiXCR, one entry per CDR3 protein. The data contain hundreds of thousands of distinct CDR3 sequences, less than 15% of them seen just once; the ten biggest clones take up around 9.2%. Input material: blood. The receptor set was obtained from a woman aged 18-30 years with Graves' hyperthyroidism. CDR3s include the opening cysteine and the closing phenylalanine or tryptophan. D genes are given only for firm matches. Not all rows give a size; the values are once, few, many and, for expanded clones, a class.

J | V | D | size | CDR3 | DNA
TRBJ1-3 | TRBV30 | - | many | CACFTGTVSGNTIYF | TGTGCCTGTTTTACCGGGACGGTCTCTGGAAACACCATATATTTT
TRBJ2-3 | TRBV7-2 | TRBD1 | many | CASSRTGEGTDTQYF | TGTGCCAGCAGCAGGACAGGGGAGGGTACAGATACGCAGTATTTT
TRBJ2-5 | TRBV7-2 | - | few | CASSSSAGGEKTQYF | TGTGCCAGCAGCTCCTCTGCTGGGGGCGAAAAGACCCAGTACTTC
TRBJ2-5 | TRBV19 | - | - | CASSMRVRETQYF | TGTGCCAGTAGTATGAGGGTGCGAGAGACCCAGTACTTC
TRBJ1-1 | TRBV27 | - | - | CASSPQVLNTEAFF | TGTGCCAGCAGTCCTCAGGTTTTGAACACTGAAGCTTTCTTT
TRBJ2-1 | TRBV3-1 | - | many | CASSHIYNEQFF | TGTGCCAGCAGCCACATATACAATGAGCAGTTCTTC
TRBJ2-1 | TRBV9 | TRBD1 | - | CASSVGTDNEQFF | TGTGCCAGCAGCGTGGGGACAGACAATGAGCAGTTCTTC
TRBJ2-7 | TRBV20-1 | - | many | CSARGAGLAGEQYF | TGCAGTGCGAGGGGCGCCGGGCTAGCAGGCGAGCAGTACTTC
TRBJ1-1 | TRBV20-1 | TRBD1 | many | CSASGQGLMNTEAFF | TGCAGTGCTAGTGGACAGGGGTTGATGAACACTGAAGCTTTCTTT
TRBJ2-5 | TRBV9 | - | many | CASSNRGTQETQYF | TGTGCCAGCAGCAACCGCGGGACACAAGAGACCCAGTACTTC
TRBJ2-5 | TRBV20-1 | TRBD2 | many | CSARGPGLQETQYF | TGCAGTGCTAGAGGACCGGGACTACAAGAGACCCAGTACTTC
TRBJ1-1 | TRBV7-2 | - | many | CASSLGPTSDTEAFF | TGTGCCAGCAGCTTAGGTCCCACTTCGGACACTGAAGCTTTCTTT
TRBJ2-2 | TRBV5-4 | - | - | CASSLGGRTNTGELFF | TGTGCCAGCAGCTTGGGGGGGAGGACGAACACCGGGGAGCTGTTTTTT
TRBJ1-1 | TRBV7-2 | - | many | CASSLVTADTEAFF | TGTGCCAGCAGCTTAGTTACGGCGGACACTGAAGCTTTCTTT
TRBJ1-4 | TRBV20-1 | - | many | CSAPDGSEKLFF | TGCAGTGCTCCGGACGGGAGTGAAAAACTGTTTTTT